This TCR beta chain came from a study of graft-versus-host responses after intestinal transplantation (dated by TCRdb to the early 2020s). Regarding the complete study: The transplants that recipients received were multivisceral, liver-intestinal, or isolated intestinal. Every recipient was given anti-thymocyte globulin induction, then maintenance tacrolimus and steroids for 3 to 4 years. After intestinal transplantation, graft-versus-host and host-versus-graft alloreactive T cell clones were followed in the graft, circulation and bone marrow using bulk TCR-beta CDR3 sequencing. Alloreactive clones were identified by sequencing pre-transplant mixed lymphocyte reaction products and comparing them with unstimulated pre-transplant donor and recipient T cells. The cohort enrolled about two dozen intestinal transplant recipients, one of whom was a retransplant, and a few patients without pretransplant specimens were excluded. A peak of at least 4% donor T cells among recipient peripheral blood mononuclear cells was the definition used for donor T cell macrochimerism. Instead of going to the commercial service, samples from a few later patients were sequenced in-house on an Illumina MiSeq and processed with MiXCR.

Results the study describes overall, beyond this receptor: Patients with donor T cell macrochimerism had high GvH to HvG T cell clonal ratios in their allografts. Early after transplant, peak levels of circulating GvH clones were found to be associated with declines in HvG clones. GvH clones turned up in recipient bone marrow, with some appearing earlier in ileal mucosa or blood, a pattern consistent with an intestinal mucosal origin. The conclusions were limited by the relatively low number and heterogeneity of the intestinal transplant patients.

The time point label on this specimen signifies: cells obtained before transplantation from donor or recipient. CD3+CD4+ and CD3+CD8+ populations were FACS-sorted from unstimulated pre-transplant donor and recipient cells taken from spleen or lymph nodes. Comment on this clone: The target of this receptor is not known. Qualities for individual bases were not recorded, and no much larger clone is one base off.

The method was the immunoSEQ multiplex PCR assay. For most patients, genomic DNA was isolated using the Qiagen DNeasy Blood and Tissue Kit and was shipped frozen to Adaptive Biotechnologies for TCR sequencing. High-throughput TCR-beta CDR3 sequencing of genomic DNA from most patients was performed by Adaptive Biotechnologies. In the source study's methods: TCR sequencing data for roughly 17 patients were retrieved from Adaptive's ImmunoSEQ software; a few other patients were processed with MiXCR and VDJtools. To correct CD4 versus CD8 sorting errors, sequences present in both subsets at a frequency ratio below 5:1 were removed. CDR3 nucleotide sequences shared between donor and recipient were removed because the origin of such sequences could not be assigned. At least 2-fold expansion over unstimulated cells and a minimum CFSE-low frequency of 0.002% (template counts) or 0.001% (read counts) were required for clones to be classified as alloreactive. Clones detected in sequenced pre-transplant spleen, lymph node, or MLR CFSE-low populations of the donor or recipient were defined as mappable. The cumulative frequency of alloreactive clones was calculated as a percentage of all sequences, weighted by copy number. The table comes from immuneACCESS by way of TCRdb, which keeps in-frame sequences with V and J called. Part of the clones is missing from these tables; in studies checked, under half for an unresolved V gene and the rest for unknown reasons. V and J calls plus clone size are reproduced from that table; the DNA served to infer D and trimming. The sample table lists about 120,000 clones, 85% to 95% of them with a count of one. Under 3.5% of the sample belongs to the ten largest clones.

V is cut by 8 bases and J by 0 bases, and the space between the germline ends is 17 bases. The CDR3 runs 16 amino acids, cysteine and phenylalanine included. The retained sequence is limited to the CDR3, 48 bases, with the frame set at the first base. CDR1 MDHEN and CDR2 SYDVKM are derived from the germline V gene. Sequences were derived from unstimulated CD8+ T cells sorted from spleen or lymph node cells, sampled before intestinal transplant. The sequence links TRBV28 to TRBJ1-3, and the D gene may be TRBD1, 5 bases matching. The sequence was collected from a human donor who received an intestinal transplant. The nucleotide sequence is given as TGTGCCAGCGCCAGAACAGGCCAAAGCTCTGGAAACACCATATATTTT. Its product reads: CASARTGQSSGNTIYF. With all but the CDR3 taken from the reference TRBV28 and TRBJ1-3 genes, the full variable domain is: DVKVTQSSRYLVKRTGEKVFLECVQDMDHENMFWYRQDPGLGLRLIYFSYDVKMKEKGDIPEGYSVSREKKERFSLILESASTNQTSMYLCASARTGQSSGNTIYFGEGSWLTVV.